This section outlines one T cell receptor beta chain sequence together with its context. Its target is unknown. Vbeta (60) and Jbeta (13) primers were used in the PCR. TCRdb's copy holds only in-frame clones and misses some; the assay was immunoSEQ multiplex PCR. Here the sample spans roughly 180,000 clones, about 85% being singletons. This CDR3 has 17 residues. Trimming pared 5 bases from V and 4 bases from J, leaving 18 bases between. CDR1 is MDHEN and CDR2 is SYDVKM in the germline V gene. These data belong to a study of cytomegalovirus exposure and HLA in healthy donors. Study-wide points: Later on, an analysis tied 15,000 to 20,000 TCR beta sequences to HLA alleles at 0.05 false discovery rate.

What was sequenced was PBMCs. The TCR comes from a boy between 2 and 10 years old in good health and CMV-seronegative. This sequence joins TRBV28 and TRBJ1-6, with no clear D. CDR3 loop: CASSPHAGNLYNSPLHF. DNA of the CDR3: TGTGCCAGCAGTCCACACGCAGGCAACCTTTATAATTCACCCCTCCACTTT.